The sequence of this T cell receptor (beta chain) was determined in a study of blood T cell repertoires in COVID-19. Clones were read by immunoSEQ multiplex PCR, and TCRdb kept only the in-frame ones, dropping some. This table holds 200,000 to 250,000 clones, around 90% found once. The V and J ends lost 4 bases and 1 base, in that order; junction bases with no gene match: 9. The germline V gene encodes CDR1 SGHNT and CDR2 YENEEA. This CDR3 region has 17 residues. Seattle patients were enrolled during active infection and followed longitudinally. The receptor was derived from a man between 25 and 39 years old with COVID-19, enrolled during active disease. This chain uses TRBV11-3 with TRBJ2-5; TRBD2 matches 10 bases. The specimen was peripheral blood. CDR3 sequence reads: CASSYASGGYPQETQYF. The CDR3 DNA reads TGTGCCAGCAGCTATGCTAGCGGGGGATACCCCCAAGAGACCCAGTACTTC.